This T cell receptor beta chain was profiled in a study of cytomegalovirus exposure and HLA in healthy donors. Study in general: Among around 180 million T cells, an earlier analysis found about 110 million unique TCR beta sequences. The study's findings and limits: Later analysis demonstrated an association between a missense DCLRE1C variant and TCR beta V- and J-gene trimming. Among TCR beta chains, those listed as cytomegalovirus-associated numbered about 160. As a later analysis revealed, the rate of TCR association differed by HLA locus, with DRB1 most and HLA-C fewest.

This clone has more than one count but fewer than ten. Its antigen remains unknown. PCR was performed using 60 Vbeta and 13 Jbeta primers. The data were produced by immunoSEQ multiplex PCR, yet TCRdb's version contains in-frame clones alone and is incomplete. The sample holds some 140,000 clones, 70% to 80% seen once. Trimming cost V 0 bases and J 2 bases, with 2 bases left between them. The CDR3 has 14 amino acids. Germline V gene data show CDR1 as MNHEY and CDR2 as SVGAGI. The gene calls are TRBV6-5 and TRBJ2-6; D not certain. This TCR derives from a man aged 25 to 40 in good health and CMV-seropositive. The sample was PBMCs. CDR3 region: CASSYSTGANVLTF. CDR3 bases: TGTGCCAGCAGTTACTCTACTGGGGCCAACGTCCTGACTTTC.